The 21 T cell receptor beta chains listed next were all sequenced from one sample in a study of blood T cells in healthy people across ages (dated by TCRdb to between 2015 and 2016). Library creation used 5' RACE. The instrument was an Illumina HiSeq 2500. A second PCR of about 6 to 12 cycles was run with a J-beta primer mix and a sample-barcoded 5' primer. Starting from the raw public reads, TCRdb applied fastp trimming at Q25, assembled clones with MiXCR and retained in-frame beta chains. Identical CDR3 proteins give one entry, which carries the most common genes and DNA. The table for this sample lists about 1.8 million distinct CDR3 sequences; just under 50% of them were counted only once. Of the sample, around 2.1% is held by the ten largest clones. Sequenced input: blood. Every receptor here comes from a woman aged 40 to 55 in good health.

The rearrangement joins TRBV11-2 to TRBJ2-7; 7 positions match TRBD1. CDR3 length equals 12 residues. J lost 7 bases, V lost 7 bases, and 7 bases had no gene match. In germline, CDR1 is SGHAT, CDR2 FQNNGV. The CDR3 DNA sequence: TGTGCCAGCACCTGGGGCAGGGGGGAGCAGTACTTC. It specifies CASTWGRGEQYF.

V usage is TRBV28 and J usage is TRBJ1-2; TRBD1 aligns across 9 bases. J lost 6 bases, V lost 5 bases, and 7 bases had no gene match. Germline V CDR1 and CDR2: MDHEN, SYDVKM. This CDR3 comprises 14 residues. CDR3 sequence: CASSPSDRGNGYTF. In DNA form, the CDR3 reads TGTGCCAGCAGTCCCTCGGACAGGGGCAATGGCTACACCTTC.

This chain links TRBV6-2 or TRBV6-3 with TRBJ2-7; D gene ambiguous. The germline CDR1 and CDR2 sequences are MNHEY and SVGEGT. V lost 4 bases, J lost 3 bases, and 10 bases lay in between. The CDR3 sequence is 13 residues long. CDR3 sequence (DNA): TGTGCCAGCAGTTTTTTCGCGAGCTACGAGCAGTACTTC. Its protein product is CASSFFASYEQYF.

This chain joins TRBV5-4 and TRBJ2-4, with 7 nucleotides matching TRBD2. The J segment lost 4 bases and the V segment lost 0 bases, leaving 7 bases of the junction unmatched. The CDR3 spans 16 residues. CDR1 and CDR2 (germline): SGHNT, YYREEE (reference sequence). The CDR3 spells CASSLDQAGIKNIQYF. The CDR3 coding sequence is TGTGCCAGCAGCTTGGACCAAGCGGGGATAAAAAACATTCAGTACTTC. Variable domain in full (rest from reference TRBV5-4 and TRBJ2-4): ETGVTQSPTHLIKTRGQQVTLRCSSQSGHNTVSWYQQALGQGPQFIFQYYREEENGRGNFPPRFSGLQFPNYSSELNVNALELDDSALYLCASSLDQAGIKNIQYFGAGTRLSVL.

The chain links TRBV29-1 to TRBJ1-2; D perhaps matches TRBD1 (5 bases). The germline V gene encodes CDR1 SQVTM and CDR2 ANQGSEA. The CDR3 covers 12 residues. Between the trimmed V and J ends, which lost 3 bases and 8 bases, there was a span of 13 bases. CDR3 coding DNA: TGCAGCGTTGAGCCCGGACAAGGAGGCTACACCTTC. This codes for CSVEPGQGGYTF.

This clonotype was detected only a few times. The chain has TRBV24-1 and TRBJ2-1, with 14 bases lining up with TRBD2. Germline V gene data show CDR1 as KGHDR and CDR2 as SFDVKD. Losses at the gene ends were 3 bases for V and 2 bases for J; bases not matched to a gene: 5. The CDR3 length is 18 residues. The CDR3 nucleotides are TGTGCCACCAGTGATCCGGGGACTAGCGGGGGACCCTACAATGAGCAGTTCTTC. Translating it yields CATSDPGTSGGPYNEQFF.

This clonotype came up once. J is TRBJ2-3 and V is TRBV9; D ambiguous. This CDR3 has 16 amino acids. Between the trimmed V and J ends, which lost 2 bases and 0 bases, there was a span of 13 bases. Germline loops: CDR1 SGDLS, CDR2 YYNGEE. The CDR3 loop reads CASSVESGRSTDTQYF. The CDR3 coding sequence is TGTGCCAGCAGCGTCGAATCGGGTAGGAGCACAGATACGCAGTATTTT.

The sample holds a few counts of this clonotype. In DNA form, the CDR3 reads TGTGCCAGCAGTGAAGCCGGGACCCAAGAGACCCAGTACTTC. Amino acid sequence: CASSEAGTQETQYF. The V gene is TRBV6-1, the J gene TRBJ2-5; D might be TRBD1 or TRBD2, each matching 5 bases. Germline V gives CDR1 MNHNS, CDR2 SASEGT. Deletions cut 0 bases from V and 1 base from J, with 6 bases between. The CDR3 is 14 residues long.

V is TRBV28 and J is TRBJ1-6; D may be TRBD1 (5 bases). The V end lost 3 bases, the J end lost 8 bases, and 11 bases lay between the germline ends. Germline V gene data show CDR1 as MDHEN and CDR2 as SYDVKM. CDR3 length: 14 amino acids. CDR3 amino acids: CASSFGSGHSPLHF. For the CDR3, the DNA is TGTGCCAGCAGTTTCGGTTCAGGGCATTCACCCCTCCACTTT.

The chain has TRBV5-6 and TRBJ2-1; D might be TRBD2 (7 bases). CDR1 and CDR2 from the germline V gene are SGHDT and YYEEEE. Trimming cost V 4 bases and J 8 bases, with 19 bases left between them. The CDR3 extends over 15 amino acids. The CDR3 DNA reads as TGTGCCAGCAGCCGCCGGGGGGCCCAGCTCCATGAGCAGTTCTTC. Its translation is CASSRRGAQLHEQFF. Combining the CDR3 with reference TRBV5-6 and TRBJ2-1 gives the whole variable domain DAGVTQSPTHLIKTRGQQVTLRCSPKSGHDTVSWYQQALGQGPQFIFQYYEEEERQRGNFPDRFSGHQFPNYSSELNVNALLLGDSALYLCASSRRGAQLHEQFFGPGTRLTVL.

The V and J genes are TRBV20-1 and TRBJ2-3; D possibly corresponds to TRBD1 (7 bases). This CDR3 is 11 amino acids long. Trimming pared 3 bases from V and 10 bases from J, leaving 11 bases between. Germline V gene data show CDR1 as DFQATT and CDR2 as SNEGSKA (reference sequence). In DNA, the CDR3 is TGCAGTGCTAGGGAGGGGGCCCCGCAGTATTTT. Its protein product is CSAREGAPQYF.

This clonotype has a handful of counts. DNA of the CDR3: TGTGCCAGCAGTGACACGCCGGCTATTCCCCAGCATTTT. The encoded protein is CASSDTPAIPQHF. The V and J genes are TRBV6-2 or TRBV6-3 and TRBJ1-5; D is undetermined. The V gene's germline CDR1 is MNHEY and CDR2 SVGEGT. This CDR3 is built from 13 residues. V lost 5 bases to trimming and J lost 10 bases, with 15 bases between them.

This clonotype has just a few counts. J is TRBJ1-2 and V is TRBV4-2, with D maybe TRBD1 (5 bases). Germline V CDR1 and CDR2: LGHNA, YNFKEQ. V was pared by 0 bases and J by 0 bases, with 17 bases between. The CDR3 totals 18 residues. The CDR3 bases are TGTGCCAGCAGCCAAGAGATGGGCAGGGACGGGACTAACTATGGCTACACCTTC. It translates to CASSQEMGRDGTNYGYTF.

This clonotype was picked up one time. CDR3 DNA: TGCAGCGGAACTAGACGTTGTTGTGAGCAGTTCTTC. It codes for CSGTRRCCEQFF. The V gene is TRBV20-1, the J gene TRBJ2-1; D may be TRBD2 (5 bases). The CDR3 sequence is 12 residues long. Germline assignment: CDR1 DFQATT and CDR2 SNEGSKA (reference sequence).

V and J are TRBV7-2 and TRBJ2-6; possibly TRBD1 for D (5 bases). This CDR3 is 16 amino acids long. The V gene's germline CDR1 is SGHTA and CDR2 FQGNSA. The V end lost 5 bases, the J end lost 0 bases, and 11 bases lay between the germline ends. CDR3 amino acids: CASSPMGPSGANVLTF. The CDR3 DNA reads as TGTGCCAGCAGCCCAATGGGGCCCTCTGGGGCCAACGTCCTGACTTTC.

This clonotype was seen a single time. The chain uses TRBV18 and TRBJ2-5; 9 nucleotides agree with TRBD1. The CDR3 runs 16 residues. V lost 4 bases to trimming and J lost 11 bases; unmatched junction nucleotides: 17. Germline V CDR1 and CDR2: KGHSH, LQKENI. Here the CDR3 reads CASSQRTGEAGNEQYF. CDR3 coding DNA: TGTGCCAGCTCACAGAGGACAGGGGAAGCCGGCAATGAGCAGTACTTC.

This clonotype has just a few counts. The rearrangement links TRBV10-3 to TRBJ2-3; the D gene is possibly TRBD1 (5 bases). The CDR3 extends over 15 amino acids. Germline values: CDR1 ENHRY, CDR2 SYGVKD. V shed 7 bases and J shed 2 bases, with 16 bases lying between them. The DNA of the CDR3 is TGTGCCATCAACCAGGACACCGGGCCCACAGATACGCAGTATTTT. Translating gives CAINQDTGPTDTQYF.

The chain recombines TRBV5-1 with TRBJ1-5; 8 bases fit TRBD1. CDR3 length: 15 amino acids. Germline CDR1 is SGHRS and CDR2 is YFSETQ. The V and J ends lost 4 bases and 4 bases, in that order; junction bases with no gene match: 7. CDR3 region: CASSTTGGTNQPQHF. The CDR3 region has the DNA TGCGCCAGCAGCACAACAGGGGGGACAAATCAGCCCCAGCATTTT.

The V and J genes are TRBV6-2 or TRBV6-3 and TRBJ1-5; 9 bases align to TRBD1. V shed 9 bases and J 5 bases; nucleotides not matched to a gene: 2. The CDR3 covers 12 residues. Germline lookup yields CDR1 MNHEY and CDR2 SVGEGT. CDR3 loop: CASGQGYQPQHF. CDR3 in DNA: TGTGCCAGTGGACAGGGGTATCAGCCCCAGCATTTT.

The CDR3 DNA reads TGTGCCAGCAGGTTTTGGGGCGGGCGGGGGAAGTACGAGCAGTACTTC. Its translation is CASRFWGGRGKYEQYF. The V call is TRBV21-1, the J call TRBJ2-7; the DNA was not used to check the table's D call, TRBD2. TRBV21-1 is listed as a pseudogene. The CDR3 loop spans 16 amino acids.

The chain is built from TRBV6-2 or TRBV6-3 and TRBJ2-3, with D hard to call. V lost 5 bases, J lost 6 bases, and 15 bases lay in between. Germline V gene lookup returns CDR1 MNHEY and CDR2 SVGEGT. The CDR3 is made up of 14 amino acids. CDR3 sequence (DNA): TGTGCCAGCAGTCACCCCATCCCGTGGGATACGCAGTATTTT. It yields the protein CASSHPIPWDTQYF.